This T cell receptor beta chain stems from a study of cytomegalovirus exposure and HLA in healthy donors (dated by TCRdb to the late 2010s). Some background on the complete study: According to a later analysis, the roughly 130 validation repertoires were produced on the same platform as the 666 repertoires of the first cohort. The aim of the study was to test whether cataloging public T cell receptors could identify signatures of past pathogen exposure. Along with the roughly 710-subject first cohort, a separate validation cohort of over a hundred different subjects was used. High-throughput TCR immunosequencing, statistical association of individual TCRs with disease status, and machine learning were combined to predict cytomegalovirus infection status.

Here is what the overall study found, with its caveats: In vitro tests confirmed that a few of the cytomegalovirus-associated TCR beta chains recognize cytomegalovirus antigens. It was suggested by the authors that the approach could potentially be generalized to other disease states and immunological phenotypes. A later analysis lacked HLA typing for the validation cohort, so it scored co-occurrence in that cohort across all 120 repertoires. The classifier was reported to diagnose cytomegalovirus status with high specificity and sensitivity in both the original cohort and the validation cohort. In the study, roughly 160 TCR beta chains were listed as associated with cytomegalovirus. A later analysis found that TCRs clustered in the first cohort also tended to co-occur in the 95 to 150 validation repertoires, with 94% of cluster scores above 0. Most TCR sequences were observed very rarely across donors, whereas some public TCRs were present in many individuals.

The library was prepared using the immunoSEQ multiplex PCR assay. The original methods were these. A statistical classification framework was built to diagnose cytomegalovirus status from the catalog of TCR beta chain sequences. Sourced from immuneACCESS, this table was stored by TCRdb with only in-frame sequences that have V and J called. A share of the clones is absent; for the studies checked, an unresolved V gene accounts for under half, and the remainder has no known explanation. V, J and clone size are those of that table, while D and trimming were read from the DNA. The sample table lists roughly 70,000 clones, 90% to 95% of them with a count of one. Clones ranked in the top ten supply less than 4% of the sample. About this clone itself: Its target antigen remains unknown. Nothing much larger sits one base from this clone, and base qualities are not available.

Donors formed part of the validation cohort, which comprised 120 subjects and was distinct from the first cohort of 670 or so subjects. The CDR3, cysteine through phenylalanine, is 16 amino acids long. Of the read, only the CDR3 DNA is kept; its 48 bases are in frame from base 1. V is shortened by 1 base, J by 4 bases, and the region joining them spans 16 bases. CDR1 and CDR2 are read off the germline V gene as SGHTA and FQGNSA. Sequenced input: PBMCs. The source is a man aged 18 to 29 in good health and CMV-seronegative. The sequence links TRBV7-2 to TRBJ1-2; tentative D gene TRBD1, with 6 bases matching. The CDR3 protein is CASSLVAGEVVYGYTF. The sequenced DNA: TGTGCCAGCAGCTTAGTGGCAGGGGAAGTGGTCTATGGCTACACCTTC.